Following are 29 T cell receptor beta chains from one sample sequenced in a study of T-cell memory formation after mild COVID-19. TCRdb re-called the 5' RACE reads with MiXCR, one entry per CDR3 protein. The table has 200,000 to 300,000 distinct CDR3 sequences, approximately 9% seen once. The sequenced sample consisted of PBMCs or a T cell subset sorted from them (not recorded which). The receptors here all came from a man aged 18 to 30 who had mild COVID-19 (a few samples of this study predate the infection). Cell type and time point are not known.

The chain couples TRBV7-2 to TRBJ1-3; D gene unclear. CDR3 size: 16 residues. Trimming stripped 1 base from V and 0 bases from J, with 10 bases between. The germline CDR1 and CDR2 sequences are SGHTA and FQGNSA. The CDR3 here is CASSLVHGTSGNTIYF. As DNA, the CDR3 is TGTGCCAGCAGCTTAGTTCATGGTACCTCTGGAAACACCATATATTTT.

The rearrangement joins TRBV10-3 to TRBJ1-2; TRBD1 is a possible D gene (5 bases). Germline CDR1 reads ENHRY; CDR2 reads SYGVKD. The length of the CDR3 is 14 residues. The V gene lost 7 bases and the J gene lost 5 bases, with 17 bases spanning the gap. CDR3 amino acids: CAITNPGYGYGYTF. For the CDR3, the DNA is TGTGCCATCACCAACCCAGGGTATGGTTATGGCTACACCTTC.

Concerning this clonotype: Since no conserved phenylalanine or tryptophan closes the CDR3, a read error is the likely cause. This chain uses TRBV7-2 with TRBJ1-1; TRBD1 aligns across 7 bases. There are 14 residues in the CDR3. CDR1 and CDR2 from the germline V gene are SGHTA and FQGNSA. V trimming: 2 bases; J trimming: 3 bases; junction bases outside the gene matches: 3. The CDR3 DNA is TGTGCCAGCAGCTTACAGGGGGTGGACACTGAAGCTTTCCTT. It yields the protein CASSLQGVDTEAFL.

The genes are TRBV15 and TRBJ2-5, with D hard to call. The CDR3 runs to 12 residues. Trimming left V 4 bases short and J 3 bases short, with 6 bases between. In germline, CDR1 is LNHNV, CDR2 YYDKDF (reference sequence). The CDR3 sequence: CATSNPKETQYF. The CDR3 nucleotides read TGTGCCACCAGCAATCCAAAAGAGACCCAGTACTTC.

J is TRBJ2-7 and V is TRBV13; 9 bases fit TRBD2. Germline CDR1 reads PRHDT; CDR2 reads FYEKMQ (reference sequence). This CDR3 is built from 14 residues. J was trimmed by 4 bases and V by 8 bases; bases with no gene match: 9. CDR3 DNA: TGTGCCAGCCAACCTCTGACTAGCGGTTACGAGCAGTACTTC. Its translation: CASQPLTSGYEQYF. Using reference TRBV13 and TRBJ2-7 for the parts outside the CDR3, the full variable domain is AAGVIQSPRHLIKEKRETATLKCYPIPRHDTVYWYQQGPGQDPQFLISFYEKMQSDKGSIPDRFSAQQFSDYHSELNMSSLELGDSALYFCASQPLTSGYEQYFGPGTRLTVT.

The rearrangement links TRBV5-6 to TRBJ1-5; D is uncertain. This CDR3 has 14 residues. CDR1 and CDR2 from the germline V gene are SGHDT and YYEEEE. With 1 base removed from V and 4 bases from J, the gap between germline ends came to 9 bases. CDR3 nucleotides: TGTGCCAGCAGCTTGTGGAGAGATAATCAGCCCCAGCATTTT. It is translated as CASSLWRDNQPQHF. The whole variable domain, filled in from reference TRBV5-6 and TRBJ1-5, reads DAGVTQSPTHLIKTRGQQVTLRCSPKSGHDTVSWYQQALGQGPQFIFQYYEEEERQRGNFPDRFSGHQFPNYSSELNVNALLLGDSALYLCASSLWRDNQPQHFGDGTRLSIL.

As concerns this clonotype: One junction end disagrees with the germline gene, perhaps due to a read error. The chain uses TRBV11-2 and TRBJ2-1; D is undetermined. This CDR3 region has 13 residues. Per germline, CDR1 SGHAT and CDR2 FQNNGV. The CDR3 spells CASSLLTPRPRIF. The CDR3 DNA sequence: TGTGCCAGCAGCTTGTTGACCCCTCGGCCGAGGATCTTC.

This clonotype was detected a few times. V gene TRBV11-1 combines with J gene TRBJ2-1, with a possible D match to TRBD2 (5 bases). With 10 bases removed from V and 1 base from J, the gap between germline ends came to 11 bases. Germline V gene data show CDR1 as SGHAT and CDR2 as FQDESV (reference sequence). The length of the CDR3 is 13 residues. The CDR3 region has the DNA TGTGCCACTGAGAGGGAATCCTACAATGAGCAGTTCTTC. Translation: CATERESYNEQFF.

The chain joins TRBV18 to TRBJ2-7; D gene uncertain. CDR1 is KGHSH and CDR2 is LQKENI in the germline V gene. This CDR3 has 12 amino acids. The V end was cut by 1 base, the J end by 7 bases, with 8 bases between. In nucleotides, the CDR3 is TGTGCCAGCTCACCACGAAACAGTGAGCAGTACTTC. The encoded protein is CASSPRNSEQYF. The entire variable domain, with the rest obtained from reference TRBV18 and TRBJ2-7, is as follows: NAGVMQNPRHLVRRRGQEARLRCSPMKGHSHVYWYRQLPEEGLKFMVYLQKENIIDESGMPKERFSAEFPKEGPSILRIQQVVRGDSAAYFCASSPRNSEQYFGPGTRLTVT.

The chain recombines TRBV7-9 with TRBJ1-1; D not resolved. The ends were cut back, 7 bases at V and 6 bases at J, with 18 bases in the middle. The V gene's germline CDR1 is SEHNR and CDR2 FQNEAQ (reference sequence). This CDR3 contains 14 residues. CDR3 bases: TGTGCCAGCAAGGGAGGAGAAATGAAGGCTGAAGCTTTCTTT. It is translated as CASKGGEMKAEAFF. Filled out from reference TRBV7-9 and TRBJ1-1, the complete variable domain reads DTGVSQNPRHKITKRGQNVTFRCDPISEHNRLYWYRQTLGQGPEFLTYFQNEAQLEKSRLLSDRFSAERPKGSFSTLEIQRTEQGDSAMYLCASKGGEMKAEAFFGQGTRLTVV.

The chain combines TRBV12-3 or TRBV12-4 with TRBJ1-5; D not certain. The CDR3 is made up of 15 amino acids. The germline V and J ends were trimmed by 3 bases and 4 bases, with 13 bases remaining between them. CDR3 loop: CASSLGIQANQPQHF. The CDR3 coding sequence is TGTGCCAGCAGTTTGGGCATCCAGGCGAATCAGCCCCAGCATTTT.

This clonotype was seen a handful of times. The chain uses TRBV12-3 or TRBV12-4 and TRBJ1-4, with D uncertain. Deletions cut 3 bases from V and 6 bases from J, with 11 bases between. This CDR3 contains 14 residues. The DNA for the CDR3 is TGTGCCAGCAGTTTCCCCGAGAACCATGAAAAACTGTTTTTT. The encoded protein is CASSFPENHEKLFF.

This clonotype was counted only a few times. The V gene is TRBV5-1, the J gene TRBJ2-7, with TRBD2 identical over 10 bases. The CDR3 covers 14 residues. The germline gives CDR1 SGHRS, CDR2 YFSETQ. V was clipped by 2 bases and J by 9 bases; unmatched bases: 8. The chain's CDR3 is CASSLAGGLSGQYF. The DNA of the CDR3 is TGCGCCAGCAGCTTAGCGGGGGGGCTCTCCGGGCAGTACTTC.

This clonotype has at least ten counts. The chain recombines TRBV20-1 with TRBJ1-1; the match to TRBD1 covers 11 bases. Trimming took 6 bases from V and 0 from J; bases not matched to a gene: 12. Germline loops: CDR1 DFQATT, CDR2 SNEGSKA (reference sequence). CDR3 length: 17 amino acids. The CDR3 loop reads CSADRGRGGTMNTEAFF. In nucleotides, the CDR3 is TGCAGTGCGGACAGGGGGCGCGGGGGTACCATGAACACTGAAGCTTTCTTT.

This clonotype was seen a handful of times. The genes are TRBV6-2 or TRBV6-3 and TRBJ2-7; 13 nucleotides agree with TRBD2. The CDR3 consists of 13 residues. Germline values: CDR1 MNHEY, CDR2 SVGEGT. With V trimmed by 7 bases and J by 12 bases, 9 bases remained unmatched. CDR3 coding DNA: TGTGCCAGCACTCAACCGGGACTAGCGGGGTGGTACGTC. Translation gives CASTQPGLAGWYV.

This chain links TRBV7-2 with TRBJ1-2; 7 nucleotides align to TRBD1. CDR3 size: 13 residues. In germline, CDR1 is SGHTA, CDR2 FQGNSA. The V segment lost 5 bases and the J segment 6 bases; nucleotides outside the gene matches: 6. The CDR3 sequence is CASSQATGNGYTF. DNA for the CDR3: TGTGCCAGCAGCCAAGCGACAGGGAATGGCTACACCTTC.

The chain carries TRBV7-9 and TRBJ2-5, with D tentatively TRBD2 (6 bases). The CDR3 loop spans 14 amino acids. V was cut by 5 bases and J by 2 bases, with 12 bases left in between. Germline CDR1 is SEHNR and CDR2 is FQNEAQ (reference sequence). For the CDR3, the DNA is TGTGCCAGCAGCCCGGGACTCTATCAAGAGACCCAGTACTTC. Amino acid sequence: CASSPGLYQETQYF.

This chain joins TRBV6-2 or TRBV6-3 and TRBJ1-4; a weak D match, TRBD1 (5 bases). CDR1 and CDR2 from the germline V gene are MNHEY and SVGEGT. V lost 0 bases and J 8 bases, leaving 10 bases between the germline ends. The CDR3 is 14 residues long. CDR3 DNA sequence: TGTGCCAGCAGTTACTCCCCGGGGGAAGAAAAACTGTTTTTT. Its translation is CASSYSPGEEKLFF.

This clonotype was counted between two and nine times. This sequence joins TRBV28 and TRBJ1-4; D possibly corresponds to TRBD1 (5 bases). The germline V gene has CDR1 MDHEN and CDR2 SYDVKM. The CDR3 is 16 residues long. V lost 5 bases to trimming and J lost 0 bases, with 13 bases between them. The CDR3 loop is CASSGVTGTTNEKLFF. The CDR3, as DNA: TGTGCCAGCAGTGGCGTCACAGGAACAACTAATGAAAAACTGTTTTTT.

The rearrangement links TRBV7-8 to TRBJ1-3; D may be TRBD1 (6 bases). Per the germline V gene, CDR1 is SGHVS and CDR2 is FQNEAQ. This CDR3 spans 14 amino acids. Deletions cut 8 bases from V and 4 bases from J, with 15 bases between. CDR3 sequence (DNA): TGTGCCAGCGCCCGGAGGGGGGTCGGAAACACCATATATTTT. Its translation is CASARRGVGNTIYF.

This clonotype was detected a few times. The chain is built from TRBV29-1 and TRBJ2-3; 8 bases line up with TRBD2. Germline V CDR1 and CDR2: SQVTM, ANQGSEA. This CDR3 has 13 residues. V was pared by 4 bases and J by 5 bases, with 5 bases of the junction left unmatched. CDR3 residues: CSVARGGEDTQYF. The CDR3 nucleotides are TGCAGCGTTGCCCGGGGGGGCGAAGATACGCAGTATTTT.

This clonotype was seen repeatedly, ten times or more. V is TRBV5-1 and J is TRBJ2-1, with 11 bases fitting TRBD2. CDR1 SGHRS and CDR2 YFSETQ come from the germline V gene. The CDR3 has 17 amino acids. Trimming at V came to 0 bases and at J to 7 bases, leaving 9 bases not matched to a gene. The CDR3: CASSLGASGGLVNEQFF. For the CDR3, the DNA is TGCGCCAGCAGCTTGGGTGCTAGCGGGGGGCTCGTAAATGAGCAGTTCTTC.

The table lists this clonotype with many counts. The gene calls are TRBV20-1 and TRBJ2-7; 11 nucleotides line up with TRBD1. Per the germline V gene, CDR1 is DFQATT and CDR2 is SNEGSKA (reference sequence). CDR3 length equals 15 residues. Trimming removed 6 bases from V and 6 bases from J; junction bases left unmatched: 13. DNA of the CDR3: TGCAGTGCCATTAGTGCGGGACAGGGGGGGATCGAGCAGTACTTC. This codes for CSAISAGQGGIEQYF.

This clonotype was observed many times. The DNA for the CDR3 is TGTGCCAGCAGTTTAAAGGGTCAGCCCCAGCATTTT. Translation: CASSLKGQPQHF. This chain joins TRBV12-3 or TRBV12-4 and TRBJ1-5; D is unclear. Trimming took off 2 bases at V and 6 bases at J, with 5 bases between the two ends. The CDR3 has 12 amino acids.

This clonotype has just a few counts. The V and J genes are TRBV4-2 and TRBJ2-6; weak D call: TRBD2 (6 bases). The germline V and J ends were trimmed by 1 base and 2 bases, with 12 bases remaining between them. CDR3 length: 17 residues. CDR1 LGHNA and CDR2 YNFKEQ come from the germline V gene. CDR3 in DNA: TGTGCCAGCAGCCAAGCCGGGGGTGGGGCTGGGGCCAACGTCCTGACTTTC. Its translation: CASSQAGGGAGANVLTF.

In DNA, the CDR3 is TGTGCCAGCAATAGCGGGGGGGCCGCCGGGGAGCTGTTTTTT. Encoded protein: CASNSGGAAGELFF. The genes are TRBV12-3 or TRBV12-4 and TRBJ2-2, with 11 nucleotides matching TRBD2. The CDR3 length is 14 residues. V trimming: 7 bases; J trimming: 6 bases; junction bases outside the gene matches: 4.

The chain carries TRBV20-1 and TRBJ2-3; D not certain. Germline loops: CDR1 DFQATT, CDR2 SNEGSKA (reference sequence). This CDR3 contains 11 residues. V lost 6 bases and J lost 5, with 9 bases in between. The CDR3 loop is CSAEQVDTQYF. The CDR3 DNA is TGCAGTGCGGAGCAAGTAGATACGCAGTATTTT.

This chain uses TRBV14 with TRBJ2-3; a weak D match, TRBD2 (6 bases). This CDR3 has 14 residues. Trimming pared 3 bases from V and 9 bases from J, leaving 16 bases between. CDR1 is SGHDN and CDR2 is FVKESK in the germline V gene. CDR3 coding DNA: TGTGCCAGCAGCCATGAGGGCCTCGCGGGAACGCAGTATTTT. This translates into CASSHEGLAGTQYF.

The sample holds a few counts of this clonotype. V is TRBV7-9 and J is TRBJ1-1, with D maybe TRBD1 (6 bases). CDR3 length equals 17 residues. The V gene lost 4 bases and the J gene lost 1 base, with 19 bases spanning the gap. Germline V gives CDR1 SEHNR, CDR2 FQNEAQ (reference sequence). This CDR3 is CASSSRGKGWSNTEAFF. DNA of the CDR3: TGTGCCAGCAGCTCCAGGGGCAAGGGTTGGTCGAACACTGAAGCTTTCTTT.